A single TCR beta chain is shown here with its context. Its cognate antigen is unknown. The sample is drawn from a study of T cell responses to AZD1222 COVID-19 vaccine. Overall study results and limits: Baseline seropositives among AZD1222 recipients totaled only 5 to 7. Spike-specific TCR repertoires showed rising breadth and depth after two AZD1222 doses. Close to half of spike-specific TCRs reportedly recognize unmutated variant regions. Among the donors, most were white British and more were female, and clonal diversity was possibly underestimated.

Sequencing used immunoSEQ multiplex PCR; TCRdb keeps in-frame clones, though not all of them. The sample holds some 120,000 clones, 88% seen once. The material sequenced was peripheral blood, taken on day 0 of AZD1222 vaccination. The origin of this receptor is an adult in good health.

The DNA for the CDR3 is TGTGCCAGCAGCCAACGTAGGGTGGCCGGGGAGCTGTTTTTT. Residues: CASSQRRVAGELFF. V is TRBV3-1 (or the pseudogene TRBV3-2) and J is TRBJ2-2, with no clear D. Germline V CDR1 and CDR2: LGHDT, YNNKEL (reference sequence). The CDR3 covers 14 residues. V was pared by 2 bases and J by 6 bases, with 10 bases between.